This TCR beta chain came from a study of cytomegalovirus exposure and HLA in healthy donors. CDR1 is GTSNPN and CDR2 is SVGIG in the germline V gene (reference sequence). Trimming cost V 8 bases and J 8 bases; bases outside gene matches: 2. The CDR3 is 11 residues long. In the PCR, 60 Vbeta and 13 Jbeta primers were used. Authors' processing steps: The count from a later analysis was some 76 million unique TCR beta chains, some 11 million of them shared. Profiling relied on immunoSEQ multiplex PCR, and the TCRdb table lists in-frame clones only, not all of them. The V and J calls and clone size are taken from that table; D and trimming were inferred from the DNA. The sample lists about 89,000 clones, roughly 70% occurring once. Although they were nominally healthy when sampled, donors likely had unrecorded immune exposures.

J is TRBJ1-4 and V is TRBV30, with 10 bases fitting TRBD1. The sample consisted of PBMCs. The sequence derives from a man aged 30-40 years in good health and CMV-seronegative. The chain's CDR3 is CAGTGVEKLFF. DNA of the CDR3: TGTGCCGGGACAGGGGTGGAAAAACTGTTTTTT. Full variable domain (missing parts from reference TRBV30 and TRBJ1-4): SQTIHQWPATLVQPVGSPLSLECTVEGTSNPNLYWYRQAAGRGLQLLFYSVGIGQISSEVPQNLSASRPQDRQFILSSKKLLLSDSGFYLCAGTGVEKLFFGSGTQLSVL.